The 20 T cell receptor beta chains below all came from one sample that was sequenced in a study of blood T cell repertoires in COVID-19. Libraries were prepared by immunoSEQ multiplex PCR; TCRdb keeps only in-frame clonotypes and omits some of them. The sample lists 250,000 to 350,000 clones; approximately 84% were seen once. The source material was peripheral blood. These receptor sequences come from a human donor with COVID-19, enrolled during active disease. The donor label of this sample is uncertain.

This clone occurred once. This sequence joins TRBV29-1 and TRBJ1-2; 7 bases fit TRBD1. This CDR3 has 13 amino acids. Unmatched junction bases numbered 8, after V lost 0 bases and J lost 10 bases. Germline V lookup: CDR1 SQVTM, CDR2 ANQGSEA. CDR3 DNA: TGCAGCGTTGAAGAAGGGGGCGGGCAGGCCTACACCTTC. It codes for CSVEEGGGQAYTF.

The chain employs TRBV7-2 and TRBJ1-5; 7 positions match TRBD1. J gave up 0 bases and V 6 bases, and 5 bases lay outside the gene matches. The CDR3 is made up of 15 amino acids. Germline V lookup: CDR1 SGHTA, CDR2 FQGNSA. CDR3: CASRPTGDSNQPQHF. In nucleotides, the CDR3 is TGTGCCAGCAGGCCTACAGGGGATAGCAATCAGCCCCAGCATTTT.

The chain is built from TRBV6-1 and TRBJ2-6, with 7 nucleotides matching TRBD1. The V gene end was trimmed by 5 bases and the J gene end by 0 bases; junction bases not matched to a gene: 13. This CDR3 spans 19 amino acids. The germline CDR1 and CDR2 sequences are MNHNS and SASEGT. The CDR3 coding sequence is TGTGCCAGCAGTAAAGGGATAAGGACAGGCTTCTCTGGGGCCAACGTCCTGACTTTC. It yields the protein CASSKGIRTGFSGANVLTF.

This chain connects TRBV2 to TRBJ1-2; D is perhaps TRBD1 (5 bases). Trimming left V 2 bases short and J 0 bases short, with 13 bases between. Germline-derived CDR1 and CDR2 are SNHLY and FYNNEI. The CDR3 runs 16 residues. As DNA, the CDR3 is TGTGCCAGCAGTGAAAGGGGCCAGGGCGCTAACTATGGCTACACCTTC. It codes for CASSERGQGANYGYTF.

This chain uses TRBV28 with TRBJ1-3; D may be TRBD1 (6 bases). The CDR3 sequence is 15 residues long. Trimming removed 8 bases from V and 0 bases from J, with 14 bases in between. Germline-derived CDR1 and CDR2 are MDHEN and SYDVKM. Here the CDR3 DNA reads TGTGCCAGCGGTTCAGGGGATGACTCTGGAAACACCATATATTTT. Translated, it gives CASGSGDDSGNTIYF.

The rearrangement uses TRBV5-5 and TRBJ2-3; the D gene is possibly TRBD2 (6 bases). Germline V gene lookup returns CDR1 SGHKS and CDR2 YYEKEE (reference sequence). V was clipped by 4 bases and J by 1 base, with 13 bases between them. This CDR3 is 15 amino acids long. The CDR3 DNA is TGTGCCAGCAGCCCGGGGGACCTCCGCACAGATACGCAGTATTTT. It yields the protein CASSPGDLRTDTQYF. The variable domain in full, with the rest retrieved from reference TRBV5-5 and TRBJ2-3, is DAGVTQSPTHLIKTRGQQVTLRCSPISGHKSVSWYQQVLGQGPQFIFQYYEKEERGRGNFPDRFSARQFPNYSSELNVNALLLGDSALYLCASSPGDLRTDTQYFGPGTRLTVL.

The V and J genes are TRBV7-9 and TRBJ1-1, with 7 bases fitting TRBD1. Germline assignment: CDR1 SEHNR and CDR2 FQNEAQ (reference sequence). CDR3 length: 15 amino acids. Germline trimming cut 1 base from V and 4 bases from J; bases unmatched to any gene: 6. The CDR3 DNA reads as TGTGCCAGCAGCTTAGTAATTGAGGGGGCCACTGAAGCTTTCTTT. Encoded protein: CASSLVIEGATEAFF.

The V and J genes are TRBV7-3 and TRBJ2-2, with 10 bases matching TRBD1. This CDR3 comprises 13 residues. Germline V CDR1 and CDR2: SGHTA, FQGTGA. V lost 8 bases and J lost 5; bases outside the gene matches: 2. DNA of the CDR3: TGTGCCAGCCGGGACAGGGGTACCGGGGAGCTGTTTTTT. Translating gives CASRDRGTGELFF. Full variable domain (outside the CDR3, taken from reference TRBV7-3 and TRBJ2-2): GAGVSQTPSNKVTEKGKYVELRCDPISGHTALYWYRQSLGQGPEFLIYFQGTGAADDSGLPNDRFFAVRPEGSVSTLKIQRTERGDSAVYLCASRDRGTGELFFGEGSRLTVL.

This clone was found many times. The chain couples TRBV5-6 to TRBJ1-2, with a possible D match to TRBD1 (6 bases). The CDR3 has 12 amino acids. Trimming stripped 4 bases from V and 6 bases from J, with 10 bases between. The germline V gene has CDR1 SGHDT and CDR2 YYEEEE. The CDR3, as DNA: TGTGCCAGCAGCCGAGGGGGAGATGGCTACACCTTC. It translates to CASSRGGDGYTF. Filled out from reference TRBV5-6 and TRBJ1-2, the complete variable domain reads DAGVTQSPTHLIKTRGQQVTLRCSPKSGHDTVSWYQQALGQGPQFIFQYYEEEERQRGNFPDRFSGHQFPNYSSELNVNALLLGDSALYLCASSRGGDGYTFGSGTRLTVV.

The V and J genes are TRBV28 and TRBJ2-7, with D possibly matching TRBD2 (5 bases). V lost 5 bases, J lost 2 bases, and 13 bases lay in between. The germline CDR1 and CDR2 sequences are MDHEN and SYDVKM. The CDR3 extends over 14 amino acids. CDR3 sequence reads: CASSPPGLTYEQYF. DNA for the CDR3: TGTGCCAGCAGTCCACCGGGATTAACCTACGAGCAGTACTTC. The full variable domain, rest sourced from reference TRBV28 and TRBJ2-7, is DVKVTQSSRYLVKRTGEKVFLECVQDMDHENMFWYRQDPGLGLRLIYFSYDVKMKEKGDIPEGYSVSREKKERFSLILESASTNQTSMYLCASSPPGLTYEQYFGPGTRLTVT.

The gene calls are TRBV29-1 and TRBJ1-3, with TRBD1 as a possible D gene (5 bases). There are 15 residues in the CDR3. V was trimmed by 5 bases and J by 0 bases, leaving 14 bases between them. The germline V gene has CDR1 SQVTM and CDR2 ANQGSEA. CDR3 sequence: CSVQIGGGSGNTIYF. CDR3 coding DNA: TGCAGCGTTCAAATCGGCGGGGGCTCTGGAAACACCATATATTTT.

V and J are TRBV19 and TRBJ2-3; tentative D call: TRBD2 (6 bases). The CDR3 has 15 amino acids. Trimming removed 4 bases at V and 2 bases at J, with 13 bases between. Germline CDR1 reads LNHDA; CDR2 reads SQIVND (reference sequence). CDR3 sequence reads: CASSRTTGPTDTQYF. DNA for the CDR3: TGTGCCAGTAGTAGGACTACGGGGCCCACAGATACGCAGTATTTT.

The CDR3 region has the DNA TGTGCCAGCAGCTCCGCGGACAGGGCGAACTTTCTCAATCAGCCCCAGCATTTT. This sequence encodes CASSSADRANFLNQPQHF. The rearrangement uses TRBV28 and TRBJ1-5; TRBD1 aligns across 8 bases. CDR1 is MDHEN, CDR2 SYDVKM, per germline. The CDR3 is 18 amino acids. The V and J ends lost 6 bases and 3 bases, in that order; junction bases with no gene match: 16.

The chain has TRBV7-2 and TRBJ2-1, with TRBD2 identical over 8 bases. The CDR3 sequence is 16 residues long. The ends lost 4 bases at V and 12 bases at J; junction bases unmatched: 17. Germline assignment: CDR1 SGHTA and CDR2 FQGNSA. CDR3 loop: CASSSPGLVTKYGQFF. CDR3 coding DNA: TGTGCCAGCAGCTCGCCGGGACTAGTAACGAAATATGGGCAGTTCTTC. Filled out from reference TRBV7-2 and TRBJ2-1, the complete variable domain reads GAGVSQSPSNKVTEKGKDVELRCDPISGHTALYWYRQSLGQGLEFLIYFQGNSAPDKSGLPSDRFSAERTGGSVSTLTIQRTQQEDSAVYLCASSSPGLVTKYGQFFGPGTRLTVL.

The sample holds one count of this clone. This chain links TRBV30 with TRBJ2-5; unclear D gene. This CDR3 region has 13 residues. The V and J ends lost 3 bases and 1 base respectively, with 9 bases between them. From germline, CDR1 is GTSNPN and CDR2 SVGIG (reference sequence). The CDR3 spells CAWRRRLQETQYF. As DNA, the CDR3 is TGTGCCTGGAGGAGGCGGCTCCAAGAGACCCAGTACTTC.

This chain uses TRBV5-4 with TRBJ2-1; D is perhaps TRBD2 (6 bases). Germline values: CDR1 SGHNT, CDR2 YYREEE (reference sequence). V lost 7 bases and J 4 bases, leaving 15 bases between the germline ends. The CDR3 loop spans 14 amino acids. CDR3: CASHSGFHYNEQFF. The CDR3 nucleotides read TGTGCCAGCCATAGCGGTTTTCATTACAATGAGCAGTTCTTC.

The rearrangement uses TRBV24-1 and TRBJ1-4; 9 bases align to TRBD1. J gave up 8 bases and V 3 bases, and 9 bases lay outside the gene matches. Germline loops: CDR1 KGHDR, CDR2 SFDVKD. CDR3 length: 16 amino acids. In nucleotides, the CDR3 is TGTGCCACCAGTGATGGCGGGACAGGGAGGGGGGAAAAACTGTTTTTT. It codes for CATSDGGTGRGEKLFF.

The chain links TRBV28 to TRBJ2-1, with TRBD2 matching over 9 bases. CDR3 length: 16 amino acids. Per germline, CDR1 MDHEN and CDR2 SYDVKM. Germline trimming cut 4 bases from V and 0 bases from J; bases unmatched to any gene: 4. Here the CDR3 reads CASSWGSGSSYNEQFF. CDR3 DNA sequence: TGTGCCAGCAGTTGGGGTAGCGGGAGCTCCTACAATGAGCAGTTCTTC. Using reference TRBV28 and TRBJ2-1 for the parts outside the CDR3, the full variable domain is DVKVTQSSRYLVKRTGEKVFLECVQDMDHENMFWYRQDPGLGLRLIYFSYDVKMKEKGDIPEGYSVSREKKERFSLILESASTNQTSMYLCASSWGSGSSYNEQFFGPGTRLTVL.

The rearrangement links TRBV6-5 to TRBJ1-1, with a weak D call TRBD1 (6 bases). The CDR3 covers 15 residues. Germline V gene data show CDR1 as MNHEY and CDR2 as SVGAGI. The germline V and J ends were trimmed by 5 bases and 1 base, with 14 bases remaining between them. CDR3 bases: TGTGCCAGCAGTCGGACTTCCAGGGGGAACACTGAAGCTTTCTTT. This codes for CASSRTSRGNTEAFF.

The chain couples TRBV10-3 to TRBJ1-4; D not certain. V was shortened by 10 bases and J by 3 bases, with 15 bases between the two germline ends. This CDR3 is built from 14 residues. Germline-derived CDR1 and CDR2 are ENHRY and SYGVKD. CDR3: CATTSAQANEKLFF. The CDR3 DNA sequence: TGTGCCACCACGAGTGCTCAGGCTAATGAAAAACTGTTTTTT.